This T cell receptor beta chain is from a study of Ad26.COV2.S vaccination and SARS-CoV-2 variants. Study in general: Donor participated within the Ad26.COV2.S arm of the COV1001 trial. Study results and limitations: Quantification of TCR breadth and depth may have yielded underestimates of total T cell responses.

Treatment defined: around 19 received Ad26.COV2.S at low or high dose, single or two shots; several received placebo; per-sample allocation not given. Sampling happened 63 days after the first vaccine or placebo injection. Based in Boston, the donor was an adult of 18-55 years. The shot given was an Ad26 vector that makes Wuhan-strain SARS-CoV-2 spike. Comment on this clone: Its antigen is not known.

The data were produced by immunoSEQ multiplex PCR, yet TCRdb's version contains in-frame clones alone and is incomplete. The sample has 410,000 or so clones, about 93% seen once. The CDR3 has 14 amino acids. CDR1 and CDR2 (germline): MNHEY, SMNVEV (reference sequence). Trimming at V came to 4 bases and at J to 10 bases, leaving 10 bases not matched to a gene. The chain links TRBV27 to TRBJ1-2; TRBD1 aligns across 9 bases. The input for sequencing was peripheral blood, taken in a trial of Ad26.COV2.S vaccine versus placebo. The receptor was isolated from a person aged 18-65 years who received the Ad26.COV2.S COVID-19 vaccine or a placebo. CDR3 loop: CASSSTGQGRYYTF. The CDR3 DNA sequence: TGTGCCAGCAGTTCAACGGGACAGGGCCGTTACTACACCTTC.